This T cell receptor beta chain was identified during a study of T cell responses to AZD1222 COVID-19 vaccine. Findings and caveats of the study: No repertoire was sampled before or during the peak T cell response, only after it. Mapped onto spike, vaccine-associated CD4 TCRs spanned it and were dominant at 160-218 and 743-854. Close to half of all spike-specific TCRs reportedly target regions of the variants that are unmutated. Females outnumbered males among donors, who were mostly white British; clonal diversity was possibly underestimated.

Germline V gene lookup returns CDR1 MNHEY and CDR2 SVGEGT. The CDR3 contains 14 residues. With 5 bases clipped from V and 6 bases from J, the junction kept 7 bases outside the gene matches. Details on this clone: Its target is unknown.

The repertoire was sequenced with immunoSEQ multiplex PCR; TCRdb's copy has only in-frame clones and lacks some. The sample lists roughly 150,000 clones, about 91% occurring once. The clonotype originates from an adult who received the AZD1222 COVID-19 vaccine. Sequenced material: peripheral blood, taken 28 days after the second AZD1222 dose. V and J are TRBV6-2 or TRBV6-3 and TRBJ1-5; 7 nucleotides align to TRBD1. The CDR3 here is CASSPGQYGQPQHF. The CDR3 coding sequence is TGTGCCAGCAGTCCGGGACAGTACGGTCAGCCCCAGCATTTT.